What follows are 27 T cell receptor beta chains derived from one specimen sequenced in a study of brain metastases from non-small cell lung cancer. The method was immunoSEQ multiplex PCR; TCRdb's version includes in-frame clones alone and lacks a portion of them. This table has around 4,200 clones, about nine tenths appearing once. Source material: primary lung tumor tissue. The receptors stem from a donor at least 40 years old with non-small cell lung cancer.

The chain couples TRBV14 to TRBJ1-1; D possibly corresponds to TRBD1 (6 bases). V shed 4 bases and J shed 4 bases, with 13 bases lying between them. The germline V gene encodes CDR1 SGHDN and CDR2 FVKESK. The CDR3 totals 14 residues. The CDR3 is CASSRRTGSTEAFF. CDR3 DNA: TGTGCCAGCAGCCGAAGAACAGGGTCCACTGAAGCTTTCTTT.

The chain carries TRBV7-9 and TRBJ2-5; D is ambiguous. This CDR3 comprises 11 residues. V lost 3 bases to trimming and J lost 7 bases, with 6 bases between them. CDR1 is SEHNR, CDR2 FQNEAQ, per germline (reference sequence). CDR3 protein: CASSLSGTQYF. CDR3 in DNA: TGTGCCAGCAGCTTGTCCGGGACCCAGTACTTC.

The chain links TRBV6-4 to TRBJ1-5; D remains ambiguous. The V end lost 2 bases, the J end lost 9 bases, and 14 bases lay between the germline ends. This CDR3 is built from 14 residues. Germline V CDR1 and CDR2: MRHNA, SNTAGT. CDR3 in DNA: TGTGCCAGCAGTGACAAGGCCACCAACACGCCCCAGCATTTT. This sequence encodes CASSDKATNTPQHF.

V gene TRBV23-1 combines with J gene TRBJ2-3; 7 bases agree with TRBD2. TRBV23-1 qualifies as an ORF whose function is uncertain. The CDR3 is made up of 20 amino acids. The V and J ends lost 0 bases and 0 bases, in that order; junction bases with no gene match: 15. The CDR3 protein is CASSQSRLAAEPSSTDTQYF. In DNA form, the CDR3 reads TGCGCCAGCAGTCAATCAAGGCTAGCGGCAGAACCCTCTAGCACAGATACGCAGTATTTT.

The V call is TRBV5-4, the J call TRBJ1-5, with 7 bases lining up with TRBD1. J gave up 4 bases and V 3 bases, and 4 bases lay outside the gene matches. This CDR3 has 14 residues. Germline V gene data show CDR1 as SGHNT and CDR2 as YYREEE (reference sequence). In nucleotides, the CDR3 is TGTGCCAGCAGCTCGGGACAGCCAAATCAGCCCCAGCATTTT. It translates to CASSSGQPNQPQHF.

The CDR3 here is CASSVSGDNEQFF. CDR3 coding DNA: TGTGCCAGCAGCGTATCAGGTGACAATGAGCAGTTCTTC. This rearrangement joins TRBV9 to TRBJ2-1, with D unclear. The germline gives CDR1 SGDLS, CDR2 YYNGEE. Between the trimmed V and J ends, which lost 1 base and 5 bases, there was a span of 7 bases. The CDR3 length is 13 residues.

This clone has just a few counts. As DNA, the CDR3 is TGCAGCGTTGAATGGTCTAGCGGGAACGAGCAGTACTTC. Protein sequence: CSVEWSSGNEQYF. The chain joins TRBV29-1 to TRBJ2-7; 9 nucleotides line up with TRBD2. CDR1 and CDR2 from the germline V gene are SQVTM and ANQGSEA. This CDR3 comprises 13 residues. The V segment lost 2 bases and the J segment 5 bases; nucleotides outside the gene matches: 4.

The chain has TRBV12-2 and TRBJ2-1; the DNA was not compared with TRBD1, the D call given in the table. TRBV12-2 is a documented pseudogene. The CDR3 extends over 17 amino acids. The CDR3 sequence: CASRLVGDREPYNEQFF. CDR3 bases: TGTGCAAGTCGCTTAGTGGGGGACAGGGAGCCCTACAATGAGCAGTTCTTC.

The V and J genes are TRBV10-3 and TRBJ2-1; D may correspond to TRBD1 or TRBD2 (5 bases each). V was trimmed by 3 bases and J by 5 bases, leaving 11 bases between them. The length of the CDR3 is 14 residues. From germline, CDR1 is ENHRY and CDR2 SYGVKD. Written as DNA, the CDR3 is TGTGCCATCAGTGACTCGGGGCAGGACAATGAGCAGTTCTTC. Encoded protein: CAISDSGQDNEQFF.

V is TRBV6-5 and J is TRBJ2-7; TRBD1 aligns across 12 bases. The length of the CDR3 is 15 residues. V shed 6 bases and J 2 bases; nucleotides not matched to a gene: 5. The germline V gene encodes CDR1 MNHEY and CDR2 SVGAGI. CDR3 coding DNA: TGTGCCAGCAGGATCGGGACAGGGGGCCCCTACGAGCAGTACTTC. Translated, it gives CASRIGTGGPYEQYF.

The J gene is TRBJ2-6, the V gene TRBV7-9; either TRBD1 or TRBD2 may fit D (5 bases each). Trimming left V 2 bases short and J 4 bases short, with 9 bases between. The V gene's germline CDR1 is SEHNR and CDR2 FQNEAQ (reference sequence). This CDR3 has 15 amino acids. CDR3 amino acids: CASSLMGTGANVLTF. The DNA for the CDR3 is TGTGCCAGCAGCTTAATGGGGACCGGGGCCAACGTCCTGACTTTC. Complete variable domain (other parts from reference TRBV7-9 and TRBJ2-6): DTGVSQNPRHKITKRGQNVTFRCDPISEHNRLYWYRQTLGQGPEFLTYFQNEAQLEKSRLLSDRFSAERPKGSFSTLEIQRTEQGDSAMYLCASSLMGTGANVLTFGAGSRLTVL.

V and J are TRBV20-1 and TRBJ2-3, with D maybe TRBD2 (5 bases). Germline V gives CDR1 DFQATT, CDR2 SNEGSKA (reference sequence). The CDR3 sequence is 11 residues long. Trimming stripped 5 bases from V and 7 bases from J, with 10 bases between. CDR3 nucleotide sequence: TGCAGTGCTCATCTAGCAAATACGCAGTATTTT. This sequence encodes CSAHLANTQYF.

This clone has a single count. The chain employs TRBV10-3 and TRBJ2-2, with TRBD1 matching 10 bases. The CDR3 covers 16 residues. The germline V gene encodes CDR1 ENHRY and CDR2 SYGVKD. V lost 4 bases, J lost 2 bases, and 4 bases stayed unmatched. The CDR3 DNA reads as TGTGCCATCAGTGGCGGGACAGGGGAAAACACCGGGGAGCTGTTTTTT. Translated, it gives CAISGGTGENTGELFF.

The chain carries TRBV3-1 (or the pseudogene TRBV3-2) and TRBJ2-3, with a tentative D call TRBD2 (6 bases). Germline loops: CDR1 LGHDT, CDR2 YNNKEL (reference sequence). V was clipped by 2 bases and J by 0 bases, with 9 bases between them. CDR3 length equals 15 residues. The CDR3 loop is CASSQKRVSTDTQYF. In DNA form, the CDR3 reads TGTGCCAGCAGCCAAAAGCGGGTTAGCACAGATACGCAGTATTTT.

CDR3 sequence (DNA): TGTGCCAGCAGACGGACAGGGGACACTGAAGCTTTCTTT. It translates to CASRRTGDTEAFF. This chain joins TRBV6-6 and TRBJ1-1, with 9 positions matching TRBD1. The germline V gene has CDR1 MNHNY and CDR2 SVGAGI (reference sequence). Germline trimming cut 6 bases from V and 3 bases from J; bases unmatched to any gene: 2. The CDR3 contains 13 residues.

V is TRBV11-3 and J is TRBJ2-2; no definite D call. The CDR3 spans 14 residues. Germline V gene data show CDR1 as SGHNT and CDR2 as YENEEA. The ends were cut back, 0 bases at V and 0 bases at J, with 2 bases in the middle. CDR3 region: CASSLDSNTGELFF. The DNA of the CDR3 is TGTGCCAGCAGCTTAGACTCGAACACCGGGGAGCTGTTTTTT.

This sequence joins TRBV5-4 and TRBJ2-5; 16 bases agree with TRBD2. Germline V gene sequence: CDR1 SGHNT, CDR2 YYREEE (reference sequence). This CDR3 is built from 18 residues. After removal of 3 bases from V and 5 bases from J, the junction contained 10 bases not matched to a gene. This CDR3 reads CASSSGTSGRAGGETQYF. The DNA for the CDR3 is TGTGCCAGCAGCTCCGGGACTAGCGGGAGGGCCGGGGGCGAGACCCAGTACTTC.

The chain joins TRBV14 to TRBJ1-3; TRBD1 matches at 8 bases. Looked up from germline, CDR1 is SGHDN and CDR2 is FVKESK. Trimming cost V 4 bases and J 0 bases; bases outside gene matches: 2. This CDR3 contains 15 residues. In DNA, the CDR3 is TGTGCCAGCAGCCGGGGGACAGGCTCTGGAAACACCATATATTTT. It is translated as CASSRGTGSGNTIYF.

The chain recombines TRBV29-1 with TRBJ2-7, with TRBD2 as a possible D gene (6 bases). The CDR3 length is 13 residues. Per the germline V gene, CDR1 is SQVTM and CDR2 is ANQGSEA. V lost 5 bases to trimming and J lost 4 bases, with 15 bases between them. The CDR3 region is CSVTPGTVYEQYF. DNA for the CDR3: TGCAGCGTTACCCCCGGGACTGTATACGAGCAGTACTTC.

The chain has TRBV5-1 and TRBJ1-1; D remains unclear. This CDR3 comprises 16 residues. Per the germline V gene, CDR1 is SGHRS and CDR2 is YFSETQ. Trimming removed 4 bases from V and 5 bases from J, with 21 bases in between. The DNA for the CDR3 is TGCGCCAGCAGCCCGATTGGAGGCGCTACGAGGACTGAAGCTTTCTTT. It translates to CASSPIGGATRTEAFF.

The chain carries TRBV3-1 (or the pseudogene TRBV3-2) and TRBJ2-2; no clear D gene. The CDR3 contains 19 residues. Trimming removed 0 bases from V and 1 base from J, with 18 bases in between. Per the germline V gene, CDR1 is LGHDT and CDR2 is YNNKEL (reference sequence). Here the CDR3 reads CASSQEGWWATKNTGELFF. The CDR3 DNA sequence: TGTGCCAGCAGCCAAGAAGGGTGGTGGGCCACCAAGAACACCGGGGAGCTGTTTTTT.

Comments on this clone: Other DNA sequences in this sample translate to the same CDR3. The gene calls are TRBV5-6 and TRBJ1-2, with 8 bases fitting TRBD1. Germline CDR1 and CDR2: SGHDT and YYEEEE. The CDR3 extends over 16 amino acids. Trimming took 5 bases from V and 4 from J; bases not matched to a gene: 13. CDR3 loop: CASSPNPGQESYGYTF. CDR3 coding DNA: TGTGCCAGCAGTCCGAACCCGGGACAGGAATCCTATGGCTACACCTTC.

As concerns this clone: At one end, the junction sequence differs from germline, possibly due to a read error. The sample carries other DNA sequences with the same CDR3. V usage is TRBV27 and J usage is TRBJ2-3; 13 bases fit TRBD2. CDR1 is MNHEY and CDR2 is SMNVEV in the germline V gene (reference sequence). The CDR3 runs 18 residues. CDR3: CASKEWGLAGTYTDTRYF. The DNA of the CDR3 is TGTGCCAGCAAAGAGTGGGGACTAGCGGGGACCTACACAGATACGCGGTATTTT.

The chain joins TRBV28 to TRBJ1-1; the D is unclear. This CDR3 is built from 12 residues. Trimming cost V 2 bases and J 7 bases, with 8 bases left between them. Germline V gene lookup returns CDR1 MDHEN and CDR2 SYDVKM. The CDR3 DNA is TGTGCCAGCAGTTTAAACGCAGTTGAAGCTTTCTTT. Its protein product is CASSLNAVEAFF. The full variable domain, its missing parts supplied by reference TRBV28 and TRBJ1-1, is DVKVTQSSRYLVKRTGEKVFLECVQDMDHENMFWYRQDPGLGLRLIYFSYDVKMKEKGDIPEGYSVSREKKERFSLILESASTNQTSMYLCASSLNAVEAFFGQGTRLTVV.

This chain links TRBV18 with TRBJ2-6; D not resolved. Trimming left V 3 bases short and J 0 bases short, with 3 bases between. Germline CDR1 KGHSH, CDR2 LQKENI. The CDR3 has 14 amino acids. The CDR3 DNA follows: TGTGCCAGCTCACCGGACTCTGGGGCCAACGTCCTGACTTTC. It encodes CASSPDSGANVLTF.

Notes on this clone: At one of its ends the junction is not consistent with the germline gene, which may arise from a read error. The chain employs TRBV4-3 and TRBJ2-5; D tentatively fits TRBD1 or TRBD2 (5 bases each). Germline-derived CDR1 and CDR2 are LGHNA and YSLEER. The CDR3 is 15 residues long. The CDR3 DNA reads TGCGTCAGCAGCCAAGATGCAGGGAGAGGAGAGACCCAGTACTTC. It yields the protein CVSSQDAGRGETQYF.

This clone was counted between two and nine times. V usage is TRBV4-3 and J usage is TRBJ2-5; D could derive from TRBD1 or TRBD2 (5 bases each). The CDR3 contains 15 residues. Trimming took 0 bases from V and 4 from J, leaving 12 bases between them. Germline CDR1 and CDR2: LGHNA and YSLEER. CDR3 sequence reads: CASSQDAGRGETQYF. Written as DNA, the CDR3 is TGCGCCAGCAGCCAAGATGCAGGGAGAGGAGAGACCCAGTACTTC.